This entry is about one T cell receptor beta chain. This sample was taken from a study of blood T cell repertoires in COVID-19. As for the study in general: Sites across the United States, Italy and Spain contributed samples from acute and convalescent COVID-19. In each case, the material was cDNA or gDNA derived from T cells, B-cell-depleted T cells, or PBMCs.

The germline CDR1 and CDR2 sequences are SGHDT and YYEEEE. The germline V and J ends were trimmed by 4 bases and 5 bases, with 18 bases remaining between them. The CDR3 is 16 residues long. Original methodology: Amplifying reference gene primers gave estimates of nucleated cell counts. Assay: immunoSEQ multiplex PCR; the TCRdb copy retains only in-frame clones and omits some. V and J calls and clone size are copied from that table; D and trimming were computed from the DNA. The data hold about 160,000 clones, with roughly 88% observed a single time. The chain is built from TRBV5-6 and TRBJ2-2; possibly TRBD1 for D (6 bases). Material: peripheral blood. The TCR sequence derives from a man older than 75 with COVID-19, enrolled during active disease. CDR3 nucleotides: TGTGCCAGCAGCCCGGTGTCAGGGGCGCGGACCGGGGAGCTGTTTTTT. Protein: CASSPVSGARTGELFF.